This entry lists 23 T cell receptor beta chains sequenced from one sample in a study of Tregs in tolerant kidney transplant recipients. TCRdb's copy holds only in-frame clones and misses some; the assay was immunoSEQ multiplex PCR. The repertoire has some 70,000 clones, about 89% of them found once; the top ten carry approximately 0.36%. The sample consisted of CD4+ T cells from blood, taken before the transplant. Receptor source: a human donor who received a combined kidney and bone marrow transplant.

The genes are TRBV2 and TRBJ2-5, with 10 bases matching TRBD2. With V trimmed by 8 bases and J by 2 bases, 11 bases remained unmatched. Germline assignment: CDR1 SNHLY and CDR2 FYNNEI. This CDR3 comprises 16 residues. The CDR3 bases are TGTGCCAGCTTCCGAAGACTAGCGGGCTTTCAAGAGACCCAGTACTTC. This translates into CASFRRLAGFQETQYF.

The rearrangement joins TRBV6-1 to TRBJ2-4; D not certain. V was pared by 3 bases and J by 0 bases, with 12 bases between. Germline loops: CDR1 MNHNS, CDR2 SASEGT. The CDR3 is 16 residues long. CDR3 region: CASSDTAQLAKNIQYF. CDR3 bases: TGTGCCAGCAGTGACACAGCTCAACTAGCCAAAAACATTCAGTACTTC.

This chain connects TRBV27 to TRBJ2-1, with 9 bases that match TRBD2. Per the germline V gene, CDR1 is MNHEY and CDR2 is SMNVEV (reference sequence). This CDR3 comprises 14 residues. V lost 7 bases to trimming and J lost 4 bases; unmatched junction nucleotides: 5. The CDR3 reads CASKSGRRYNEQFF. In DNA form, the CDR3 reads TGTGCCAGCAAAAGCGGGAGGCGTTACAATGAGCAGTTCTTC.

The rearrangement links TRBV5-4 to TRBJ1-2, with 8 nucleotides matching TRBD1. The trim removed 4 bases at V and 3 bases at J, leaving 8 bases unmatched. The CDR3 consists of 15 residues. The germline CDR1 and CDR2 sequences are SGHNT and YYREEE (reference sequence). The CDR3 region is CASSTAGGVDYGYTF. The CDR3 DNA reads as TGTGCCAGCAGCACTGCAGGGGGCGTCGACTATGGCTACACCTTC.

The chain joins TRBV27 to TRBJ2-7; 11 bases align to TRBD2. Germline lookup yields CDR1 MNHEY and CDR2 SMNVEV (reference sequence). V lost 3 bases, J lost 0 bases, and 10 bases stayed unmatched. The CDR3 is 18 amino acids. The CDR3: CASSFLTPGLADSYEQYF. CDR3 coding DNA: TGTGCCAGCAGTTTTCTAACCCCGGGACTAGCGGACTCCTACGAGCAGTACTTC.

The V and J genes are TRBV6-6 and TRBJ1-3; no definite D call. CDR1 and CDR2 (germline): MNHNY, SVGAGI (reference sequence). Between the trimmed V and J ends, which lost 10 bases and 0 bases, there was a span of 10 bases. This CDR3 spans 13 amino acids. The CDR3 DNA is TGTGCCACCGTGGCCTTCTCTGGAAACACCATATATTTT. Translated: CATVAFSGNTIYF.

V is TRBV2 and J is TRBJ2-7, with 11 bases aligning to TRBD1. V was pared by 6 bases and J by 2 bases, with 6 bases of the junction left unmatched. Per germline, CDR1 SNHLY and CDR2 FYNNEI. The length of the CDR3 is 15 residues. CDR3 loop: CASSPGQGGTYEQYF. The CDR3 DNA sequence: TGTGCCAGCAGCCCGGGACAGGGGGGCACCTACGAGCAGTACTTC.

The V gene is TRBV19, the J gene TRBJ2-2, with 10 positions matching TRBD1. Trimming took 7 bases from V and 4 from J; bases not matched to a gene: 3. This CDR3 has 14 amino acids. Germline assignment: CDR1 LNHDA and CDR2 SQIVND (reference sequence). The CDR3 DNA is TGTGCCAGTACCCGGACAGGGGGCACCGGGGAGCTGTTTTTT. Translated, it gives CASTRTGGTGELFF.

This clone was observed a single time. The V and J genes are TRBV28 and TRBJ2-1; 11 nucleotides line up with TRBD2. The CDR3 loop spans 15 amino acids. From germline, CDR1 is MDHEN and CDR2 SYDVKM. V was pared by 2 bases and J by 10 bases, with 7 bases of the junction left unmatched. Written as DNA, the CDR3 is TGTGCCAGCAGTTTAGTAGGACTAGCGGGTTCGGAGCAGTTCTTC. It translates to CASSLVGLAGSEQFF. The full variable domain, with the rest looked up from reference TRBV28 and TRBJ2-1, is DVKVTQSSRYLVKRTGEKVFLECVQDMDHENMFWYRQDPGLGLRLIYFSYDVKMKEKGDIPEGYSVSREKKERFSLILESASTNQTSMYLCASSLVGLAGSEQFFGPGTRLTVL.

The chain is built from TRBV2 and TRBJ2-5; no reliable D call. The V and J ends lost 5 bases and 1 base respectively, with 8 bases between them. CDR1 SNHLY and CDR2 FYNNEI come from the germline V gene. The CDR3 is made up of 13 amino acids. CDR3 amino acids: CASSLVPQETQYF. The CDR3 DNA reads TGTGCCAGCAGTCTAGTTCCCCAAGAGACCCAGTACTTC.

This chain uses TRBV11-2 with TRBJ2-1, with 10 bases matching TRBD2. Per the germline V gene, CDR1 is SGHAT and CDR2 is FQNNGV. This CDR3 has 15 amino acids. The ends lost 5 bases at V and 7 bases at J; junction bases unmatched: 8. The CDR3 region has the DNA TGTGCCAGCAGCCTAGCGGGAGTCTCGGGGAATGAGCAGTTCTTC. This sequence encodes CASSLAGVSGNEQFF.

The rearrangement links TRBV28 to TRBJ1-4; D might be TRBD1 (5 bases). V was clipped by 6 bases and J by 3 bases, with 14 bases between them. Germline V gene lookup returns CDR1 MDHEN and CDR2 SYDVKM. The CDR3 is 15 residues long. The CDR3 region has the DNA TGTGCCAGCAGGTTAAGCCGACAGCCTAATGAAAAACTGTTTTTT. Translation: CASRLSRQPNEKLFF.

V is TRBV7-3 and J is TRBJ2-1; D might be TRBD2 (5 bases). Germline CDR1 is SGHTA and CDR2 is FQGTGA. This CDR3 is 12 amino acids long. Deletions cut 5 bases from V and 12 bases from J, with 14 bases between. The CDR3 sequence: CASSLDRELQFF. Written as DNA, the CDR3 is TGTGCCAGCAGCCTAGACCGGGAATTGCAGTTCTTC.

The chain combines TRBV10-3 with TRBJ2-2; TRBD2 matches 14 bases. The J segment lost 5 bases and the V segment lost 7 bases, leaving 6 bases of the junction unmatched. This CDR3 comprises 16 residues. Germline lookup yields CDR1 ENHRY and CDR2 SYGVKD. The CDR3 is CAINGLAGGGTGELFF. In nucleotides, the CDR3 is TGTGCCATCAACGGACTAGCGGGAGGAGGGACCGGGGAGCTGTTTTTT.

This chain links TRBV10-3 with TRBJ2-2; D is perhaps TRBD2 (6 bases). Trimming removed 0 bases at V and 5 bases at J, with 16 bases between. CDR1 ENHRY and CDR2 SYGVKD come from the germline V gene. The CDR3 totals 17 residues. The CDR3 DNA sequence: TGTGCCATCAGTGAGTCCAGGGACTCTCTTCGGACCGGGGAGCTGTTTTTT. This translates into CAISESRDSLRTGELFF.

DNA for the CDR3: TGCGCCAGCAGCTTGGGAAGCGGGATCCTCACAGATACGCAGTATTTT. Translated, it gives CASSLGSGILTDTQYF. V is TRBV5-1 and J is TRBJ2-3; 7 bases are shared with TRBD2. The CDR3 runs 16 residues. The V gene end was trimmed by 0 bases and the J gene end by 2 bases; junction bases not matched to a gene: 6. Germline-derived CDR1 and CDR2 are SGHRS and YFSETQ.

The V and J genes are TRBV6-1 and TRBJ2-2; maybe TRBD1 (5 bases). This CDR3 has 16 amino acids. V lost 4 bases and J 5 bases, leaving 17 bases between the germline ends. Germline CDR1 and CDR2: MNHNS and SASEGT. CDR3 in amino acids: CASSAAGSFNTGELFF. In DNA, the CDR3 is TGTGCCAGCAGTGCTGCAGGGTCGTTTAATACCGGGGAGCTGTTTTTT.

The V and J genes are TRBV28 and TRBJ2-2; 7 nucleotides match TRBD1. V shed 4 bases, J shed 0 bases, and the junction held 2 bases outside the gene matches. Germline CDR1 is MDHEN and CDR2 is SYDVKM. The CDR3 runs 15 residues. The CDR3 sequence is CASSWDRSNTGELFF. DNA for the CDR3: TGTGCCAGCAGTTGGGACAGATCGAACACCGGGGAGCTGTTTTTT. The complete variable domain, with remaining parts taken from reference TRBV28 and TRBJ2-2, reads DVKVTQSSRYLVKRTGEKVFLECVQDMDHENMFWYRQDPGLGLRLIYFSYDVKMKEKGDIPEGYSVSREKKERFSLILESASTNQTSMYLCASSWDRSNTGELFFGEGSRLTVL.

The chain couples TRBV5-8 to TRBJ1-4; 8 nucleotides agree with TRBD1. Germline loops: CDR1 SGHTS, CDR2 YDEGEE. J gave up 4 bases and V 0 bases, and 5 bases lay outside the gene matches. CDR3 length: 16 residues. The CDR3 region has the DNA TGTGCCAGCAGCTTGGGTTCGACAGGGGTTAATGAAAAACTGTTTTTT. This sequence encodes CASSLGSTGVNEKLFF. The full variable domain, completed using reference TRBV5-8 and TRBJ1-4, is EAGVTQSPTHLIKTRGQQATLRCSPISGHTSVYWYQQALGLGLQFLLWYDEGEERNRGNFPPRFSGRQFPNYSSELNVNALELEDSALYLCASSLGSTGVNEKLFFGSGTQLSVL.

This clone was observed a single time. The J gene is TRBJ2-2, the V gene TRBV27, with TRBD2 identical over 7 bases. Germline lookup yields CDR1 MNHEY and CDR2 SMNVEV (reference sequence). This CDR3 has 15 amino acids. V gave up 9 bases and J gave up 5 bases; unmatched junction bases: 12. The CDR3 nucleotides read TGTGCCAGTATTGATCACTTGGGAGGGACCGGGGAGCTGTTTTTT. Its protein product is CASIDHLGGTGELFF.

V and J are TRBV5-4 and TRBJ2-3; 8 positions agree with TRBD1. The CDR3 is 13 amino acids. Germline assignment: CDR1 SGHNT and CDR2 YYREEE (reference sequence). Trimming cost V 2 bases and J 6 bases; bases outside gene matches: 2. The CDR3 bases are TGTGCCAGCAGCTTACAGGGGGGCGATACGCAGTATTTT. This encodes CASSLQGGDTQYF.

The CDR3 DNA reads TGTGCCTGGACCACAGGGTTTGAAGAGACCCAGTACTTC. This sequence encodes CAWTTGFEETQYF. The genes are TRBV30 and TRBJ2-5; TRBD1 might be the D (6 bases). Deletions cut 4 bases from V and 3 bases from J, with 12 bases between. Germline CDR1 is GTSNPN and CDR2 is SVGIG (reference sequence). The CDR3 is made up of 13 amino acids.

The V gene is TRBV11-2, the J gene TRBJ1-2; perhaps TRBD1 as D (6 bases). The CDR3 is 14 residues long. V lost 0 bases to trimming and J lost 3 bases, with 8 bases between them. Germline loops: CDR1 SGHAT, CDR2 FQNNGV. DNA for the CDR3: TGTGCCAGCAGCTTAGATCAGGGGCACTATGGCTACACCTTC. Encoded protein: CASSLDQGHYGYTF.